A selection of T cell receptor beta chains follows, all from one sample in a study of CD8 T cells in Susac syndrome. From the immunoSEQ multiplex PCR reads, TCRdb called clonotypes with MiXCR, one entry per CDR3 protein. In the table there are about 150,000 distinct CDR3 sequences, approximately 95% of which are singletons. Specimen: CD4+ T cells from PBMCs. These receptor sequences come from a human donor with Susac syndrome. Both conserved end residues are part of each CDR3. The D gene is left open where the match is weak. The listing skips clone size in some rows; elsewhere it reads once, few, many or a size class.

V: TRBV20-1
size: once
D: -
J: TRBJ2-3
DNA: TGCAGTGCTAGTACCTATTCCCCCACAGATACGCAGTATTTT
CDR3: CSASTYSPTDTQYF

V: TRBV7-9
size: once
D: -
J: TRBJ2-2
DNA: TGTGCCAGCAGTACCCAATCGGGACAAACCACCGGGGAGCTGTTTTTT
CDR3: CASSTQSGQTTGELFF

V: TRBV6-5
size: -
D: TRBD1
J: TRBJ1-6
DNA: TGTGCCAGCAGGGCCCGGACAGGGGAGGGTTCACCCCTCCACTTT
CDR3: CASRARTGEGSPLHF

V: TRBV15
size: -
D: -
J: TRBJ1-5
DNA: TGTGCCACCACCCAGGGGTATAGCAATCAGCCCCAGCATTTT
CDR3: CATTQGYSNQPQHF

V: TRBV11-2
size: -
D: TRBD1
J: TRBJ2-1
DNA: TGTGCCAGCAGACCAGGGGGCCTCCCCCCCAATGAGCAGTTCTTC
CDR3: CASRPGGLPPNEQFF

V: TRBV29-1
size: -
D: -
J: TRBJ1-1
DNA: TGCAGCGTTGAACCACAAGTGCAGTCCGCTGAAGCTTTCTTT
CDR3: CSVEPQVQSAEAFF

V: TRBV23-1
size: -
D: TRBD2
J: TRBJ2-3
DNA: TGCGCCAGCAGTCAATCCGGGACTAGCGGTGACGCAGATACGCAGTATTTT
CDR3: CASSQSGTSGDADTQYF

V: TRBV29-1
size: -
D: TRBD1
J: TRBJ2-5
DNA: TGCAGCGGGGGTGACAGGGGCATGGAGACCCAGTACTTC
CDR3: CSGGDRGMETQYF

V: TRBV2
size: -
D: -
J: TRBJ2-1
DNA: TGTGCCAGCAGGAGACAGGTGTCCGGTGAGCAGTTCTTC
CDR3: CASRRQVSGEQFF

V: TRBV6-4
size: -
D: TRBD2
J: TRBJ2-1
DNA: TGTGCCAGCAGTGTAGTGGCGGGGGGCAATGAGCAGTTCTTC
CDR3: CASSVVAGGNEQFF

V: TRBV7-6
size: once
D: -
J: TRBJ1-4
DNA: TGTGCCAGCAGTATGCTGTCAGGGAGCGGCGAAAAACTGTTTTTT
CDR3: CASSMLSGSGEKLFF

V: TRBV7-9
size: -
D: TRBD1
J: TRBJ1-4
DNA: TGTGCCAGCAGCTCGGGACAGGCCGCAACTAATGAAAAACTGTTTTTT
CDR3: CASSSGQAATNEKLFF

V: TRBV20-1
size: -
D: -
J: TRBJ1-2
DNA: TGCAGTGCTGACGGACGGGCAGATAACTATGGCTACACCTTC
CDR3: CSADGRADNYGYTF

V: TRBV4-3
size: once
D: TRBD1
J: TRBJ2-2
DNA: TGCGCCAGCAGCCAAATGGACAGGGTGGCCGGGGAGCTGTTTTTT
CDR3: CASSQMDRVAGELFF

V: TRBV27
size: -
D: -
J: TRBJ1-1
DNA: TGTGCCAGCAGTTTCGTTTTCGGGATGGTGGTTTTCTTT
CDR3: CASSFVFGMVVFF

V: TRBV20-1
size: -
D: -
J: TRBJ2-7
DNA: TGCAGTGCTAGTCGCGACTTCGGTCGGACCTACGAGCAGTACTTC
CDR3: CSASRDFGRTYEQYF

V: TRBV12-3/TRBV12-4
size: once
D: -
J: TRBJ1-5
DNA: TGTGCCTCCACCCCCGGCCCCCCCGAGGCAGCCCAGCATTTT
CDR3: CASTPGPPEAAQHF

V: TRBV20-1
size: -
D: -
J: TRBJ1-3
DNA: TGCAGTGGAGAGGATCGAGGAAACACCATATATTTT
CDR3: CSGEDRGNTIYF

V: TRBV12-3/TRBV12-4
size: -
D: -
J: TRBJ1-5
DNA: TGTGCCAGCAGTTTATCCTATCAGCCCCAGCATTTT
CDR3: CASSLSYQPQHF

V: TRBV24-1
size: -
D: -
J: TRBJ1-4
DNA: TGTGCCACCAGTAGTGAAGGGGATGAAAAACTGTTTTTT
CDR3: CATSSEGDEKLFF

V: TRBV2
size: -
D: -
J: TRBJ2-7
DNA: TGTGCCAGCAGTGTCACCAGGGGCTACGAGCAGTACTTC
CDR3: CASSVTRGYEQYF

V: TRBV4-3
size: -
D: -
J: TRBJ1-3
DNA: TGCGCCAGCAGCCAAGATATAGGGGACGGAAACACCATATATTTT
CDR3: CASSQDIGDGNTIYF

V: TRBV29-1
size: -
D: -
J: TRBJ2-3
DNA: TGCAGCGTTGACTCGCCCACAGATACGCAGTATTTT
CDR3: CSVDSPTDTQYF

V: TRBV7-2
size: -
D: -
J: TRBJ1-2
DNA: TGTGCCAGCAGCCAAGGTGGCACGTCCACTAACTATGGCTACACCTTC
CDR3: CASSQGGTSTNYGYTF

V: TRBV29-1
size: -
D: TRBD1
J: TRBJ1-1
DNA: TGCAGCGTTGAGCCCAGGGGGTCGCGTGAAGCTTTCTTT
CDR3: CSVEPRGSREAFF

V: TRBV23-1
size: -
D: -
J: TRBJ2-7
DNA: TGCGCCAGCAGTCAACCGTATTGGGTGGGGCAGGGCAAGGACGAGCAGTACTTC
CDR3: CASSQPYWVGQGKDEQYF

V: TRBV12-3/TRBV12-4
size: -
D: -
J: TRBJ2-2
DNA: TGTGCCAGCAGAACAGGGAACACCGGGGAGCTGTTTTTT
CDR3: CASRTGNTGELFF

V: TRBV6-2/TRBV6-3
size: once
D: -
J: TRBJ2-1
DNA: TGTGCCAGTCAACCCACCTGGGATGAGCAGTTCTTC
CDR3: CASQPTWDEQFF

V: TRBV29-1
size: -
D: TRBD2
J: TRBJ2-7
DNA: TGCAGCGTGGTAGCGGGGGCCAGCGAGCAGTACTTC
CDR3: CSVVAGASEQYF

V: TRBV14
size: -
D: TRBD2
J: TRBJ2-5
DNA: TGTGCCAGCAGCCCCTCAACTAGCGTGGGGACCCAGTACTTC
CDR3: CASSPSTSVGTQYF

V: TRBV15
size: -
D: -
J: TRBJ1-2
DNA: TGTGCCACCAGCAGAGAGTACAGCGATAATGGCTACACCTTC
CDR3: CATSREYSDNGYTF

V: TRBV27
size: -
D: -
J: TRBJ1-5
DNA: TGTGCCAGCGGACCTCAGGGAAGAGATCCGCCCCAGCATTTT
CDR3: CASGPQGRDPPQHF

V: TRBV27
size: -
D: -
J: TRBJ1-1
DNA: TGTGCCAGCAGTAAAGGGGCCGTCGATCTGAACACTGAAGCTTTCTTT
CDR3: CASSKGAVDLNTEAFF

V: TRBV7-2
size: -
D: TRBD2
J: TRBJ2-2
DNA: TGTGCCAGCAGCCCGGGACTAGCGGGGACCACCGGGGAGCTGTTTTTT
CDR3: CASSPGLAGTTGELFF

V: TRBV9
size: -
D: -
J: TRBJ2-5
DNA: TGTGCCAGCAGCGGGGGGCTAGCCCGGGAGACCCAGTACTTC
CDR3: CASSGGLARETQYF

V: TRBV12-3/TRBV12-4
size: once
D: -
J: TRBJ2-7
DNA: TGTGCCAGCAGTTTGGGGGTTGAGCAGTACTTC
CDR3: CASSLGVEQYF

V: TRBV2
size: -
D: -
J: TRBJ2-7
DNA: TGTGCCAGCAGTGAGGGCCAGGGTAACTACGAGCAGTACTTC
CDR3: CASSEGQGNYEQYF

V: TRBV12-3/TRBV12-4
size: -
D: -
J: TRBJ2-7
DNA: TGTGCCAGCAGTTTAGCGCTTGAAGAGCAGTACTTC
CDR3: CASSLALEEQYF

V: TRBV3-1
size: few
D: -
J: TRBJ2-1
DNA: TGTGCCAGCAGCGGTCGCAGTGAGCAGTTCTTC
CDR3: CASSGRSEQFF

V: TRBV25-1
size: -
D: TRBD1
J: TRBJ1-6
DNA: TGTGCCAGCAGTGATGACAGGGGGGATCCACCCCTCCACTTT
CDR3: CASSDDRGDPPLHF

V: TRBV14
size: -
D: -
J: TRBJ2-2
DNA: TGTGCCAGCAGCCAAACAGGGCTCGGGGAGCTGTTTTTT
CDR3: CASSQTGLGELFF

V: TRBV12-3/TRBV12-4
size: once
D: -
J: TRBJ1-1
DNA: TGTGCCAGCAGCTCCTCAGGGTGGGCTTTCTTT
CDR3: CASSSSGWAFF